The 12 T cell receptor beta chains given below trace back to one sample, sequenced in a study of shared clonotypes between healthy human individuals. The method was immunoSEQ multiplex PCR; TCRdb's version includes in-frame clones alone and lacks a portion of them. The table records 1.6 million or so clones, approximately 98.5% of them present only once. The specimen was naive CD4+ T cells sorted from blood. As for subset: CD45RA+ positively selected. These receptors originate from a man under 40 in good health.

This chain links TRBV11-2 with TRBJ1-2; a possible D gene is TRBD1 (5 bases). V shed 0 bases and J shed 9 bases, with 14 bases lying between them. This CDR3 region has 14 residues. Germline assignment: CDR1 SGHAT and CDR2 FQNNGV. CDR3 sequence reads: CASSLDRAGHRYTF. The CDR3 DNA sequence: TGTGCCAGCAGCTTAGACCGGGCCGGACATCGCTACACCTTC.

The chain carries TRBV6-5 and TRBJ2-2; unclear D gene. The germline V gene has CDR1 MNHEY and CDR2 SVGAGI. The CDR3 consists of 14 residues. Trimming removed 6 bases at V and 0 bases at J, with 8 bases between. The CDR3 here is CASSPTANTGELFF. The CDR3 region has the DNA TGTGCCAGCAGCCCCACCGCGAACACCGGGGAGCTGTTTTTT.

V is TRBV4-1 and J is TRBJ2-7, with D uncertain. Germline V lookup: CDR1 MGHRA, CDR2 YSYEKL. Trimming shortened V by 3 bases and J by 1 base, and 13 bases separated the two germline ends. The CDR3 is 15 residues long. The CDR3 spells CASSHPREASYEQYF. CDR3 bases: TGCGCCAGCAGCCACCCTAGAGAAGCTTCCTACGAGCAGTACTTC.

The CDR3 sequence is CASSRQSGVGGANVLTF. CDR3 nucleotides: TGTGCCAGCTCACGTCAATCAGGGGTTGGTGGGGCCAACGTCCTGACTTTC. The chain uses TRBV18 and TRBJ2-6, with a possible D match to TRBD1 (6 bases). Germline V lookup: CDR1 KGHSH, CDR2 LQKENI. The CDR3 sequence is 17 residues long. V was pared by 4 bases and J by 3 bases, with 16 bases between. Together with reference TRBV18 and TRBJ2-6, the CDR3 gives the full variable domain: NAGVMQNPRHLVRRRGQEARLRCSPMKGHSHVYWYRQLPEEGLKFMVYLQKENIIDESGMPKERFSAEFPKEGPSILRIQQVVRGDSAAYFCASSRQSGVGGANVLTFGAGSRLTVL.

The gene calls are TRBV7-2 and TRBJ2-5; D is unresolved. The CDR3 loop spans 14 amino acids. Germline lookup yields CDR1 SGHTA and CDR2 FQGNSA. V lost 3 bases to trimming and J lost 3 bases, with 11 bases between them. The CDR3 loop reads CASSFGLVEETQYF. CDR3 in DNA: TGTGCCAGCAGCTTCGGGCTAGTAGAAGAGACCCAGTACTTC.

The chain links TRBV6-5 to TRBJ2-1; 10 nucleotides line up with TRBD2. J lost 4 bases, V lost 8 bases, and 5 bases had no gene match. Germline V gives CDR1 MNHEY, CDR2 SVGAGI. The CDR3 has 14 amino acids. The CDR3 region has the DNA TGTGCCAGCGGGGCTAGCGGGAGATACAATGAGCAGTTCTTC. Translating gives CASGASGRYNEQFF.

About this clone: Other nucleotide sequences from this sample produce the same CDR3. The DNA of the CDR3 is TGTGCCATCAGTGAGTCAGGACTAGCGGGAAGCTACGAGCAGTACTTC. Translation: CAISESGLAGSYEQYF. This rearrangement joins TRBV10-3 to TRBJ2-7, with 12 bases aligning to TRBD2. There are 16 residues in the CDR3. Trimming cost V 0 bases and J 3 bases; bases outside gene matches: 3. Germline-derived CDR1 and CDR2 are ENHRY and SYGVKD.

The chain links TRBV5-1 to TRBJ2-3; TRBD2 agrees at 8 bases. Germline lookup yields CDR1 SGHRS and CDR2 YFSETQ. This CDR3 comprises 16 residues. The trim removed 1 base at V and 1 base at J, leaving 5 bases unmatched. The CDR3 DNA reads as TGCGCCAGCAGCTTGCCGGAGACTAGCGGCACAGATACGCAGTATTTT. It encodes CASSLPETSGTDTQYF.

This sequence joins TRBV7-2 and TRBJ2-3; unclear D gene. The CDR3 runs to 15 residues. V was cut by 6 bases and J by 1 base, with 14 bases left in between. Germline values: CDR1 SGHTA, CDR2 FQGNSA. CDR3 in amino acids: CASRSPALRTDTQYF. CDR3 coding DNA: TGTGCCAGCAGGTCTCCTGCACTACGCACAGATACGCAGTATTTT.

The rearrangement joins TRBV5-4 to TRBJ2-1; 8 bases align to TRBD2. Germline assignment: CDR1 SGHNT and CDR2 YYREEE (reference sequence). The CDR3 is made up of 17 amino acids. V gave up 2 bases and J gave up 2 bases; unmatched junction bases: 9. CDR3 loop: CASSFDLPGGPYNEQFF. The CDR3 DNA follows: TGTGCCAGCAGCTTCGACCTCCCGGGAGGGCCCTACAATGAGCAGTTCTTC.

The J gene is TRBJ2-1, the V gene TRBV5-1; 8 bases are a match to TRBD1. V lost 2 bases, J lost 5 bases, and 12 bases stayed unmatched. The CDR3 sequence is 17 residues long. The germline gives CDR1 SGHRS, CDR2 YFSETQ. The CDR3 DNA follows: TGCGCCAGCAGCTTATGGACAGGGAGTGTGGGGCACAATGAGCAGTTCTTC. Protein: CASSLWTGSVGHNEQFF. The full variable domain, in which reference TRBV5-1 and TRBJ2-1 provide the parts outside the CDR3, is KAGVTQTPRYLIKTRGQQVTLSCSPISGHRSVSWYQQTPGQGLQFLFEYFSETQRNKGNFPGRFSGRQFSNSRSEMNVSTLELGDSALYLCASSLWTGSVGHNEQFFGPGTRLTVL.

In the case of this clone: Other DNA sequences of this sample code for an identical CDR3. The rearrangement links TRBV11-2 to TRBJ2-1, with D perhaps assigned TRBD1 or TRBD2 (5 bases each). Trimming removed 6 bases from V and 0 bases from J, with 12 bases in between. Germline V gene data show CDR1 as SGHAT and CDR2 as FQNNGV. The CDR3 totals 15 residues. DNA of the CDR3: TGTGCCAGCAGTTCCACTAGGGGCTCCTACAATGAGCAGTTCTTC. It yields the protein CASSSTRGSYNEQFF.